This T cell receptor (beta chain) stems from a study of T-cell memory formation after mild COVID-19. Study results and limitations: The study detected some responding clones in pre-infection memory, suggesting cross-reactive memory joined. Those CD4+ clones that contracted were mainly in CM and EM (CD8+ ones in EMRA).

TCRdb reprocessed the 5' RACE reads via MiXCR and lists one record per CDR3 protein. The data hold approximately 410,000 distinct CDR3 sequences, with 20% to 30% observed a single time. This clonotype appeared a few times. Its specificity is unknown. CDR1 is SGHTA, CDR2 FQGTGA, per germline. The CDR3 runs to 15 residues. The V end lost 5 bases, the J end lost 5 bases, and 18 bases lay between the germline ends. Sequencing input: PBMCs or a T cell subset sorted from them (not recorded which). The chain carries TRBV7-3 and TRBJ1-2; possible D gene TRBD1, 6 bases. This TCR derives from an adult woman who had mild COVID-19 (a few samples of this study predate the infection). Cell type and time point are not known. CDR3 sequence reads: CASSPGGRGFYGYTF. The CDR3, as DNA: TGTGCCAGCAGCCCAGGCGGCAGGGGCTTTTATGGCTACACCTTC.